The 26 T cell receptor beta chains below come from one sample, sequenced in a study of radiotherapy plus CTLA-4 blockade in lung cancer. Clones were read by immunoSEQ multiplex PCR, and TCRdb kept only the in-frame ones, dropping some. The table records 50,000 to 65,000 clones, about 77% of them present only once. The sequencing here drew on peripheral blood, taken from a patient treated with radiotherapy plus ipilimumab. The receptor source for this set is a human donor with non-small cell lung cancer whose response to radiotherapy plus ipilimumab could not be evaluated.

This CDR3 reads CASSLGQGSYNEQFF. In nucleotides, the CDR3 is TGTGCCAGCAGCTTAGGCCAGGGCTCCTACAATGAGCAGTTCTTC. This chain connects TRBV7-7 to TRBJ2-1, with D maybe TRBD1 (5 bases). The CDR3 totals 15 residues. Germline-derived CDR1 and CDR2 are SSHAT and FNYEAQ (reference sequence). V lost 1 base, J lost 0 bases, and 7 bases lay in between.

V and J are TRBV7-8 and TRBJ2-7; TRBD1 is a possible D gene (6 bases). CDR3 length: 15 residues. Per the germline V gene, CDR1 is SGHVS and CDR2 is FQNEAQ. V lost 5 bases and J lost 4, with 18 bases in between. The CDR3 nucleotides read TGTGCCAGCAGCCTGAACTTCGGACAGATATACGAGCAGTACTTC. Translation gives CASSLNFGQIYEQYF.

The CDR3: CASQWSGGEDTQYF. CDR3 nucleotide sequence: TGCGCCAGCCAATGGAGCGGGGGGGAAGATACGCAGTATTTT. The chain carries TRBV5-1 and TRBJ2-3, with 10 bases that match TRBD2. Germline V gene sequence: CDR1 SGHRS, CDR2 YFSETQ. The V and J ends lost 7 bases and 5 bases, in that order; junction bases with no gene match: 7. The CDR3 runs to 14 residues.

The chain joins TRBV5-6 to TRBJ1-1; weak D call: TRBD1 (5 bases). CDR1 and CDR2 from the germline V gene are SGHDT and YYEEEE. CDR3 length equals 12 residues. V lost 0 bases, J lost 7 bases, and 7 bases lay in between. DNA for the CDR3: TGTGCCAGCAGCTTGGAGACAGATGAAGCTTTCTTT. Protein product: CASSLETDEAFF.

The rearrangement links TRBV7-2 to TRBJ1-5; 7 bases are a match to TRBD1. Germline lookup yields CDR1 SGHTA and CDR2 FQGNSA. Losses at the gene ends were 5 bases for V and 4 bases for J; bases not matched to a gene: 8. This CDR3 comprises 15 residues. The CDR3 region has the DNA TGTGCCAGCAGCGCCGAGTACAGGGGTAATCAGCCCCAGCATTTT. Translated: CASSAEYRGNQPQHF.

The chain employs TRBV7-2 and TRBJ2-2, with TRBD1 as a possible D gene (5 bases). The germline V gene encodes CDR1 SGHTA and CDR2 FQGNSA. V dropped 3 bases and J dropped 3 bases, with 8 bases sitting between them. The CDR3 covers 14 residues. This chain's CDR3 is CASSFLGDTGELFF. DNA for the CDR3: TGTGCCAGCAGCTTCTTAGGGGACACCGGGGAGCTGTTTTTT.

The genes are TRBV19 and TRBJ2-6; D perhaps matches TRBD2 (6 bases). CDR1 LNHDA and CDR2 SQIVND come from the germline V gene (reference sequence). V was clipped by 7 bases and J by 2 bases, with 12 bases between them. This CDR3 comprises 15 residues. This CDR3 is CASNPAGTGANVLTF. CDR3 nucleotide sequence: TGTGCCAGTAATCCGGCGGGAACTGGGGCCAACGTCCTGACTTTC.

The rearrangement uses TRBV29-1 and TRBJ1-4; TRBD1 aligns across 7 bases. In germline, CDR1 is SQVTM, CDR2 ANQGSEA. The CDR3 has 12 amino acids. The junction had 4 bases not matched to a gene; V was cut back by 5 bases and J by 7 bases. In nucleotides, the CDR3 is TGCAGCGTTTCAGGGGGAGGTGAAAAACTGTTTTTT. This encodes CSVSGGGEKLFF.

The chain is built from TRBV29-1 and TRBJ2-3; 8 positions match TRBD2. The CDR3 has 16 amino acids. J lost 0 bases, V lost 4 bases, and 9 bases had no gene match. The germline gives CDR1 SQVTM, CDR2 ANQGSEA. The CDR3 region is CSVGQRRGGSTDTQYF. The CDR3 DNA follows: TGCAGCGTTGGCCAGAGGCGCGGGGGGAGCACAGATACGCAGTATTTT.

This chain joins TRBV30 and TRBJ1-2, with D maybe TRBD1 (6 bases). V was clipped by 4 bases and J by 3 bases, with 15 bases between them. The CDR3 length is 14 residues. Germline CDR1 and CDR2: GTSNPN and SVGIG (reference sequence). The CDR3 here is CAWTRTGSDYGYTF. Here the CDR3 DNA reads TGTGCCTGGACGCGTACAGGGTCGGACTATGGCTACACCTTC.

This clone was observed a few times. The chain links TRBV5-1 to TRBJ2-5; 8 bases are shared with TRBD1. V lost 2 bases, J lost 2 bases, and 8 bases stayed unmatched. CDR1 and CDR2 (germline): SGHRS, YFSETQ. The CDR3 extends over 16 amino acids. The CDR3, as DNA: TGCGCCAGCAGCTTAACGACAGGGGTGGTACAAGAGACCCAGTACTTC. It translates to CASSLTTGVVQETQYF. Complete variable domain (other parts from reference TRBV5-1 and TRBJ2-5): KAGVTQTPRYLIKTRGQQVTLSCSPISGHRSVSWYQQTPGQGLQFLFEYFSETQRNKGNFPGRFSGRQFSNSRSEMNVSTLELGDSALYLCASSLTTGVVQETQYFGPGTRLLVL.

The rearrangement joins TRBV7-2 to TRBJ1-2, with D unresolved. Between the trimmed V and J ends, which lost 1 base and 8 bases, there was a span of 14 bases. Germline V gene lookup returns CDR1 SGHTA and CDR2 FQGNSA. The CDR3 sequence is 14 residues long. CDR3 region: CASSLGLAGGGYTF. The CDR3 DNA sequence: TGTGCCAGCAGCTTAGGATTGGCAGGTGGCGGCTACACCTTC.

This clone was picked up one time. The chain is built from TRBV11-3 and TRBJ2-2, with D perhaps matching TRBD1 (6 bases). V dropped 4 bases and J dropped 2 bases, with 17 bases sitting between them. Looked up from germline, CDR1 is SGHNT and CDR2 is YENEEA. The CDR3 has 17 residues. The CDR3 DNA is TGTGCCAGCAGCTCACAGGGTGTGCTGAGAAACACCGGGGAGCTGTTTTTT. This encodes CASSSQGVLRNTGELFF.

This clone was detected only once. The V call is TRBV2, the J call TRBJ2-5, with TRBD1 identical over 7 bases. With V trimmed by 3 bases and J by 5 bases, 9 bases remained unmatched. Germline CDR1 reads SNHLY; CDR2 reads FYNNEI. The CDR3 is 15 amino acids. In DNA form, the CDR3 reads TGTGCCAGCAGTGATCAGACAGGGATGAGGGAGACCCAGTACTTC. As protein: CASSDQTGMRETQYF.

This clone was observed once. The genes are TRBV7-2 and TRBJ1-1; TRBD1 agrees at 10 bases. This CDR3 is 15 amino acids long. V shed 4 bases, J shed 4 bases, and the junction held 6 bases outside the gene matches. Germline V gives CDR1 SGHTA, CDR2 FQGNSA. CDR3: CASSSDRGRSTEAFF. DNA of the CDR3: TGTGCCAGCAGCTCCGACAGGGGGCGTAGCACTGAAGCTTTCTTT.

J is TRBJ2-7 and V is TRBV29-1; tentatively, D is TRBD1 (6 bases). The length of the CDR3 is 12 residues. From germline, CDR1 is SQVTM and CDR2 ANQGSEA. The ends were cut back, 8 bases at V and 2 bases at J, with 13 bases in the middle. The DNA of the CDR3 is TGCAGCTTTAGGGGGTCAACCTACGAGCAGTACTTC. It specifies CSFRGSTYEQYF.

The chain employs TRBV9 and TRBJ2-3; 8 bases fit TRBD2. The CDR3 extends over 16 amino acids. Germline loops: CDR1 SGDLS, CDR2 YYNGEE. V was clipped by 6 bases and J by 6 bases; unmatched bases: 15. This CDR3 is CASIPGVGGALDTQYF. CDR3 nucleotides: TGTGCCAGCATCCCGGGGGTCGGGGGGGCCTTGGATACGCAGTATTTT.

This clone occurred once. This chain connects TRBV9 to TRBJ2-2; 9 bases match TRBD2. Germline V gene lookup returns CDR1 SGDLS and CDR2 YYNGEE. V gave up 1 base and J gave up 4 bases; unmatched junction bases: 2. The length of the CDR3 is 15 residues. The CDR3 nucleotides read TGTGCCAGCAGCGTAACAGCGGGGGGCACCGGGGAGCTGTTTTTT. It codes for CASSVTAGGTGELFF.

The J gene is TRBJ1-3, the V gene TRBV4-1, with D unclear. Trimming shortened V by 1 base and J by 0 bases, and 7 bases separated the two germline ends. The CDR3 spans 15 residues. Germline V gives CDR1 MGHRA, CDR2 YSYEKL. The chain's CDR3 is CASSQAGYSGNTIYF. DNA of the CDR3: TGCGCCAGCAGCCAAGCAGGATACTCTGGAAACACCATATATTTT.

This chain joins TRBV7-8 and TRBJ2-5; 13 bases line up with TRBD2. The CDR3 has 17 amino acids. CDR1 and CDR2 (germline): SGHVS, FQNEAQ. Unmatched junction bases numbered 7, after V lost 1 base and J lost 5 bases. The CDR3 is CASSLGGLAGWRETQYF. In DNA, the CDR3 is TGTGCCAGCAGCTTAGGGGGACTAGCGGGATGGCGCGAGACCCAGTACTTC.

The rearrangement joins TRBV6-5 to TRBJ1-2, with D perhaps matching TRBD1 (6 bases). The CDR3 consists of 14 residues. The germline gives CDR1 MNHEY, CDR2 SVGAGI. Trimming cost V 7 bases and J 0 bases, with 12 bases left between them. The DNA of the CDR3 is TGTGCCAGCACCCGGACAGTTGCTAACTATGGCTACACCTTC. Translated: CASTRTVANYGYTF.

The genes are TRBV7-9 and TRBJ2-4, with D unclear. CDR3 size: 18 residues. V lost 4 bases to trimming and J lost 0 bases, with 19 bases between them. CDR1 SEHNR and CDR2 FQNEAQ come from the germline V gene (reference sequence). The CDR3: CASSSTLSLPLAKNIQYF. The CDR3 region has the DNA TGTGCCAGCAGCTCCACACTTAGCCTTCCTTTAGCCAAAAACATTCAGTACTTC.

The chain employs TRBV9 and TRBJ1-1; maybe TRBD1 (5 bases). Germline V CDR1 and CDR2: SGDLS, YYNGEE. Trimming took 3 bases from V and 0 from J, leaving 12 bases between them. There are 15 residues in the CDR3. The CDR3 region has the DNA TGTGCCAGCAGCGGGGGGGGAACCTTGAACACTGAAGCTTTCTTT. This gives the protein CASSGGGTLNTEAFF. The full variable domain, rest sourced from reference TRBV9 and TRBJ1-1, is DSGVTQTPKHLITATGQRVTLRCSPRSGDLSVYWYQQSLDQGLQFLIQYYNGEERAKGNILERFSAQQFPDLHSELNLSSLELGDSALYFCASSGGGTLNTEAFFGQGTRLTVV.

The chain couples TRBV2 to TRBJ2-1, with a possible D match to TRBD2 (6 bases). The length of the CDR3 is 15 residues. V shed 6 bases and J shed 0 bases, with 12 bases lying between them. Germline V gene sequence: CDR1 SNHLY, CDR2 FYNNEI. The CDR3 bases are TGTGCCAGCAGAACGGGAGCCAGCTCCTACAATGAGCAGTTCTTC. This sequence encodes CASRTGASSYNEQFF.

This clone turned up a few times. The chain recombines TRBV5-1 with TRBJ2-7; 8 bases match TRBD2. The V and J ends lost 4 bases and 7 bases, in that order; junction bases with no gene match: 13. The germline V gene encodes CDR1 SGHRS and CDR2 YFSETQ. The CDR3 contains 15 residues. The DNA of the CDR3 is TGCGCCAGCAGCCCATCCGCGGGAGGTATGGAAGAGCAGTACTTC. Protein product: CASSPSAGGMEEQYF.

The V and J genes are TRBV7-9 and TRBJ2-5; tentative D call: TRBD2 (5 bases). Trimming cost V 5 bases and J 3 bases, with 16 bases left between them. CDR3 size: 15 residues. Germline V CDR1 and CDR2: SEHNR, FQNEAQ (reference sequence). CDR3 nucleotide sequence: TGTGCCAGCAGCCCACTCGGGGATCATAAAGAGACCCAGTACTTC. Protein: CASSPLGDHKETQYF.